The clone carrying this TCR beta chain has only a few counts. Antigen unknown. The sample comes from a study of response to subunit inactivated influenza vaccine. General study findings and limits: A suggestion made by the authors is that each seasonal influenza vaccination recruits few new T cells.

The trim removed 4 bases at V and 0 bases at J, leaving 9 bases unmatched. Per germline, CDR1 SNHLY and CDR2 FYNNEI. The CDR3 consists of 18 residues. Via MiXCR, TCRdb re-called the RT-PCR reads, giving one row per CDR3 protein. The sample has hundreds of thousands of distinct CDR3 sequences, about 8% seen once. The clonotype was recovered from a man between 50 and 69 years old who received an inactivated influenza vaccine. This specimen was PBMCs from blood, taken roughly 24 months after vaccination. The genes are TRBV2 and TRBJ2-6, with 7 bases identical to TRBD1. The CDR3 is CASSVLDRSFSGANVLTF. In nucleotides, the CDR3 is TGTGCCAGCAGTGTTTTGGACAGGTCTTTCTCTGGGGCCAACGTCCTGACTTTC.